This T cell receptor (beta chain) emerged from a study of Ad26.COV2.S vaccination and SARS-CoV-2 variants. Treatment noted: about 20 received Ad26.COV2.S at low or high dose, single or two shots; about 5 received placebo; per-sample allocation not given. Sampling occurred on day 63 after the first vaccine or placebo injection. The CDR3 has 13 residues. V shed 4 bases and J shed 0 bases, with 7 bases lying between them. Germline values: CDR1 SGHRS, CDR2 YFSETQ. TCRdb keeps only in-frame clones here, not all; method: immunoSEQ multiplex PCR. The sample includes a few hundred thousand clones, about 89% seen only once; the top ten take 3% to 4%.

The sequenced sample was peripheral blood, obtained in a trial of Ad26.COV2.S vaccine versus placebo. This receptor was identified in a person aged 18-60 years who received the Ad26.COV2.S COVID-19 vaccine or a placebo. The rearrangement joins TRBV5-1 to TRBJ2-5, with D unresolved. CDR3: CASSLPNQETQYF. The CDR3 DNA sequence: TGCGCCAGCAGCCTCCCAAACCAAGAGACCCAGTACTTC. The full variable domain, with the rest looked up from reference TRBV5-1 and TRBJ2-5, is KAGVTQTPRYLIKTRGQQVTLSCSPISGHRSVSWYQQTPGQGLQFLFEYFSETQRNKGNFPGRFSGRQFSNSRSEMNVSTLELGDSALYLCASSLPNQETQYFGPGTRLLVL.